Presented here are 32 T cell receptor beta chains from one specimen sequenced in a study of blood T cell repertoires in COVID-19. TCRdb's table, derived via immunoSEQ multiplex PCR, lists solely in-frame clones and lacks some. In the table there are 200,000 to 250,000 clones, 85% to 90% of which are singletons. Sequenced sample: PBMCs or T cells enriched from blood (not recorded which). The receptors derive from a woman aged 25 to 39 who had recovered from COVID-19.

This chain connects TRBV9 to TRBJ1-1, with D unresolved. The CDR3 spans 15 residues. Trimming pared 0 bases from V and 0 bases from J, leaving 9 bases between. Germline CDR1 SGDLS, CDR2 YYNGEE. CDR3 amino acids: CASSVGAAMNTEAFF. CDR3 coding DNA: TGTGCCAGCAGCGTAGGGGCAGCCATGAACACTGAAGCTTTCTTT.

The gene calls are TRBV9 and TRBJ1-5, with D uncertain. Deletions cut 2 bases from V and 0 bases from J, with 9 bases between. CDR3 length: 15 amino acids. Germline V lookup: CDR1 SGDLS, CDR2 YYNGEE. CDR3 nucleotide sequence: TGTGCCAGCAGCGTGTCTCCGTATAGCAATCAGCCCCAGCATTTT. Its protein is CASSVSPYSNQPQHF.

This sequence joins TRBV9 and TRBJ1-2; a weak D match, TRBD1 (6 bases). CDR1 and CDR2 from the germline V gene are SGDLS and YYNGEE. V was pared by 0 bases and J by 7 bases, with 16 bases between. This CDR3 is 15 amino acids long. CDR3 sequence (DNA): TGTGCCAGCAGCGTAGTAGGGCAGGGGATGGCTGGCTACACCTTC. Translated, it gives CASSVVGQGMAGYTF.

This chain uses TRBV7-6 with TRBJ2-3, with 9 bases fitting TRBD1. The germline V gene has CDR1 SGHVS and CDR2 FNYEAQ. The length of the CDR3 is 14 residues. Trimming took 5 bases from V and 4 from J; bases not matched to a gene: 4. CDR3 bases: TGTGCCAGCAGCACAAGACAGGGGGCAGATACGCAGTATTTT. Translating gives CASSTRQGADTQYF. Complete variable domain (other parts from reference TRBV7-6 and TRBJ2-3): GAGVSQSPRYKVTKRGQDVALRCDPISGHVSLYWYRQALGQGPEFLTYFNYEAQQDKSGLPNDRFSAERPEGSISTLTIQRTEQRDSAMYRCASSTRQGADTQYFGPGTRLTVL.

The rearrangement links TRBV28 to TRBJ1-5, with D hard to call. Trimming cost V 6 bases and J 0 bases, with 6 bases left between them. The CDR3 is 13 residues long. The germline V gene has CDR1 MDHEN and CDR2 SYDVKM. CDR3 DNA sequence: TGTGCCAGCAGCCCTAATAGCAATCAGCCCCAGCATTTT. The encoded protein is CASSPNSNQPQHF.

On this clone: In the same sample, other DNA sequences code for this CDR3. The chain combines TRBV18 with TRBJ1-1, with D uncertain. This CDR3 contains 13 residues. The germline V gene has CDR1 KGHSH and CDR2 LQKENI. Trimming took off 4 bases at V and 1 base at J, with 7 bases between the two ends. CDR3 DNA: TGTGCCAGCTCACGACAAGCGAACACTGAAGCTTTCTTT. Its protein is CASSRQANTEAFF.

V gene TRBV30 combines with J gene TRBJ1-1; D is unclear. Trimming left V 0 bases short and J 10 bases short, with 24 bases between. The CDR3 runs to 16 residues. Germline V gene lookup returns CDR1 GTSNPN and CDR2 SVGIG (reference sequence). CDR3 nucleotides: TGTGCCTGGAGTGTGGTGAGGCATAGCGGCCGCGACGGAGCTTTCTTT. Translation gives CAWSVVRHSGRDGAFF.

The chain employs TRBV29-1 and TRBJ1-2, with 8 bases aligning to TRBD1. Germline loops: CDR1 SQVTM, CDR2 ANQGSEA. V lost 0 bases and J lost 10; bases outside the gene matches: 25. CDR3 size: 19 residues. The CDR3 DNA follows: TGCAGCGTTGAAGATTGGCCCCGCTCGCCCCACGGACAGGGACGAGACTACACCTTC. As protein: CSVEDWPRSPHGQGRDYTF.

This chain uses TRBV9 with TRBJ2-3; 12 bases agree with TRBD2. The CDR3 has 17 amino acids. Trimming took 4 bases from V and 0 from J; bases not matched to a gene: 6. CDR1 SGDLS and CDR2 YYNGEE come from the germline V gene. CDR3 amino acids: CASSLGTSGHSTDTQYF. CDR3 DNA sequence: TGTGCCAGCAGCCTCGGGACTAGCGGGCATAGCACAGATACGCAGTATTTT.

The chain joins TRBV4-3 to TRBJ1-1; TRBD1 might be the D (6 bases). CDR1 LGHNA and CDR2 YSLEER come from the germline V gene. The CDR3 loop spans 15 amino acids. With 4 bases removed from V and 5 bases from J, the gap between germline ends came to 17 bases. This CDR3 is CASSLGGAEGTEAFF. In nucleotides, the CDR3 is TGCGCCAGCAGCCTCGGGGGGGCAGAAGGGACTGAAGCTTTCTTT.

The chain uses TRBV5-5 and TRBJ1-1; possible D gene TRBD1, 5 bases. The CDR3 extends over 14 amino acids. V was trimmed by 2 bases and J by 1 base, leaving 9 bases between them. The germline gives CDR1 SGHKS, CDR2 YYEKEE (reference sequence). CDR3 nucleotide sequence: TGTGCCAGCAGCTTACAGGTGGGGAACACTGAAGCTTTCTTT. Amino acids: CASSLQVGNTEAFF.

The chain carries TRBV5-1 and TRBJ2-5; 8 positions match TRBD1. The ends lost 3 bases at V and 1 base at J; junction bases unmatched: 5. Germline CDR1 reads SGHRS; CDR2 reads YFSETQ. The CDR3 has 15 residues. CDR3 amino acids: CASSWGTGPQETQYF. In nucleotides, the CDR3 is TGCGCCAGCAGCTGGGGGACAGGTCCCCAAGAGACCCAGTACTTC.

The J gene is TRBJ1-2, the V gene TRBV20-1; a weak D match, TRBD1 (6 bases). Trimming shortened V by 6 bases and J by 8 bases, and 10 bases separated the two germline ends. CDR3 length: 10 amino acids. CDR1 DFQATT and CDR2 SNEGSKA come from the germline V gene (reference sequence). The DNA for the CDR3 is TGCAGTGCACAGGGCTTCGGCTACACCTTC. As protein: CSAQGFGYTF.

V and J are TRBV9 and TRBJ1-1; D possibly corresponds to TRBD1 (6 bases). V lost 3 bases and J lost 1, with 10 bases in between. CDR3 size: 14 residues. Germline values: CDR1 SGDLS, CDR2 YYNGEE. The CDR3 DNA is TGTGCCAGCAGCGGTGGACAGCCGAACACTGAAGCTTTCTTT. Amino acids: CASSGGQPNTEAFF. The complete variable domain, with remaining parts taken from reference TRBV9 and TRBJ1-1, reads DSGVTQTPKHLITATGQRVTLRCSPRSGDLSVYWYQQSLDQGLQFLIQYYNGEERAKGNILERFSAQQFPDLHSELNLSSLELGDSALYFCASSGGQPNTEAFFGQGTRLTVV.

This chain connects TRBV7-2 to TRBJ2-2; 9 positions match TRBD1. Trimming took 5 bases from V and 7 from J; bases not matched to a gene: 11. This CDR3 is built from 16 residues. The germline V gene has CDR1 SGHTA and CDR2 FQGNSA. Here the CDR3 reads CASSTEPGQGGGELFF. In DNA form, the CDR3 reads TGTGCCAGCAGCACAGAACCGGGACAGGGAGGCGGGGAGCTGTTTTTT.

In DNA, the CDR3 is TGTGCCAGCAGCGTAGGGGGGGACTCTGAAGCTTTCTTT. It encodes CASSVGGDSEAFF. The chain has TRBV9 and TRBJ1-1; D perhaps matches TRBD1 (5 bases). V was clipped by 0 bases and J by 6 bases, with 9 bases between them. The V gene's germline CDR1 is SGDLS and CDR2 YYNGEE. There are 13 residues in the CDR3.

V gene TRBV30 combines with J gene TRBJ2-2, with D possibly TRBD1 on 6 matching bases. Germline V lookup: CDR1 GTSNPN, CDR2 SVGIG (reference sequence). V was trimmed by 0 bases and J by 5 bases, leaving 10 bases between them. The CDR3 has 14 amino acids. CDR3 sequence: CAWSVQGWTGELFF. In DNA, the CDR3 is TGTGCCTGGAGTGTACAGGGTTGGACCGGGGAGCTGTTTTTT. Looking up the rest from reference TRBV30 and TRBJ2-2 gives the full variable domain: SQTIHQWPATLVQPVGSPLSLECTVEGTSNPNLYWYRQAAGRGLQLLFYSVGIGQISSEVPQNLSASRPQDRQFILSSKKLLLSDSGFYLCAWSVQGWTGELFFGEGSRLTVL.

This chain joins TRBV15 and TRBJ2-2; TRBD2 agrees at 10 bases. The germline gives CDR1 LNHNV, CDR2 YYDKDF (reference sequence). Losses at the gene ends were 0 bases for V and 5 bases for J; bases not matched to a gene: 3. This CDR3 region has 16 residues. The CDR3 region is CATSRDPSGSTGELFF. DNA of the CDR3: TGTGCCACCAGCAGAGATCCTAGCGGGAGTACCGGGGAGCTGTTTTTT.

V usage is TRBV9 and J usage is TRBJ2-2; D perhaps matches TRBD2 (5 bases). V was trimmed by 5 bases and J by 3 bases, leaving 20 bases between them. CDR1 is SGDLS, CDR2 YYNGEE, per germline. The CDR3 sequence is 17 residues long. CDR3 nucleotide sequence: TGTGCCAGCAGTTCCCCCTTGCGGGCAGATGACACCGGGGAGCTGTTTTTT. Residues: CASSSPLRADDTGELFF.

This chain uses TRBV19 with TRBJ1-5; the match to TRBD1 covers 9 bases. V was clipped by 1 base and J by 7 bases; unmatched bases: 8. This CDR3 is built from 16 residues. Germline assignment: CDR1 LNHDA and CDR2 SQIVND (reference sequence). CDR3 in amino acids: CASSIGPTGGRQPQHF. The CDR3 DNA is TGTGCCAGTAGTATAGGGCCCACAGGGGGCAGGCAGCCCCAGCATTTT.

The DNA of the CDR3 is TGTGCCAGCAGTCCCGACGGAGTTAGTTTGTACGAGCAGTACTTC. Its translation is CASSPDGVSLYEQYF. The chain combines TRBV28 with TRBJ2-7; D unclear. Per germline, CDR1 MDHEN and CDR2 SYDVKM. The length of the CDR3 is 15 residues. Trimming took 5 bases from V and 4 from J, leaving 18 bases between them. Complete variable domain (other parts from reference TRBV28 and TRBJ2-7): DVKVTQSSRYLVKRTGEKVFLECVQDMDHENMFWYRQDPGLGLRLIYFSYDVKMKEKGDIPEGYSVSREKKERFSLILESASTNQTSMYLCASSPDGVSLYEQYFGPGTRLTVT.

The chain is built from TRBV4-3 and TRBJ1-1, with 8 bases lining up with TRBD1. Germline V gives CDR1 LGHNA, CDR2 YSLEER. Trimming took 1 base from V and 1 from J; bases not matched to a gene: 5. The length of the CDR3 is 16 residues. This chain's CDR3 is CASSQGTGTGNTEAFF. The CDR3 DNA reads as TGCGCCAGCAGCCAAGGGACCGGGACAGGGAACACTGAAGCTTTCTTT.

The CDR3: CASSPPGSYEQYF. The CDR3 bases are TGTGCCAGCAGCCCTCCGGGGAGCTACGAGCAGTACTTC. This chain links TRBV28 with TRBJ2-7; D might be TRBD2 (5 bases). The CDR3 is 13 amino acids. CDR1 and CDR2 from the germline V gene are MDHEN and SYDVKM. V was trimmed by 6 bases and J by 3 bases, leaving 12 bases between them.

The gene calls are TRBV28 and TRBJ1-5; D is unclear. V lost 4 bases, J lost 5 bases, and 15 bases lay in between. Germline assignment: CDR1 MDHEN and CDR2 SYDVKM. The CDR3 covers 15 residues. The CDR3 DNA is TGTGCCAGCAGTTCCCGGTACGGTCGTTATCAGCCCCAGCATTTT. It is translated as CASSSRYGRYQPQHF.

The chain is built from TRBV11-2 and TRBJ2-5, with D tentatively TRBD1 (7 bases). The ends were cut back, 1 base at V and 5 bases at J, with 23 bases in the middle. The CDR3 length is 18 residues. CDR1 and CDR2 from the germline V gene are SGHAT and FQNNGV. CDR3 DNA sequence: TGTGCCAGCAGCTTAGGGAGGGTCGGCGGCCAAGGGGGCGAGACCCAGTACTTC. Amino acid sequence: CASSLGRVGGQGGETQYF.

V and J are TRBV29-1 and TRBJ2-3; TRBD1 matches at 12 bases. This CDR3 has 14 residues. Per the germline V gene, CDR1 is SQVTM and CDR2 is ANQGSEA. Germline trimming cut 8 bases from V and 5 bases from J; bases unmatched to any gene: 8. CDR3 sequence: CSFGTGGSGDTQYF. The CDR3 DNA reads as TGCAGCTTTGGGACAGGGGGCTCCGGAGATACGCAGTATTTT.

This clone was detected only once. V usage is TRBV10-3 and J usage is TRBJ2-3; 7 nucleotides align to TRBD1. CDR1 is ENHRY, CDR2 SYGVKD, per germline. V lost 4 bases to trimming and J lost 6 bases; unmatched junction nucleotides: 4. This CDR3 region has 13 residues. The CDR3 sequence is CAISVVQGDTQYF. As DNA, the CDR3 is TGTGCCATCAGTGTAGTACAGGGGGATACGCAGTATTTT.

The V and J genes are TRBV18 and TRBJ1-1; D is uncertain. This CDR3 comprises 12 residues. The ends were cut back, 2 bases at V and 3 bases at J, with 4 bases in the middle. CDR1 is KGHSH and CDR2 is LQKENI in the germline V gene. The CDR3 DNA is TGTGCCAGCTCACCATTAGACACTGAAGCTTTCTTT. Residues: CASSPLDTEAFF.

This clone was counted a few times. The rearrangement joins TRBV6-2 or TRBV6-3 to TRBJ2-1; 11 nucleotides agree with TRBD2. V lost 0 bases and J lost 3; bases outside the gene matches: 4. The length of the CDR3 is 17 residues. Germline CDR1 and CDR2: MNHEY and SVGEGT. The DNA of the CDR3 is TGTGCCAGCAGTTACTCGGCGACTAGCGGGATCTACAATGAGCAGTTCTTC. This codes for CASSYSATSGIYNEQFF.

This chain links TRBV27 with TRBJ1-2; D perhaps matches TRBD1 (6 bases). The germline V gene encodes CDR1 MNHEY and CDR2 SMNVEV (reference sequence). The V gene lost 5 bases and the J gene lost 5 bases, with 18 bases spanning the gap. This CDR3 spans 15 amino acids. CDR3 loop: CASSAGGGFIYGYTF. CDR3 nucleotide sequence: TGTGCCAGCAGTGCTGGTGGGGGCTTTATTTATGGCTACACCTTC.

The V call is TRBV10-3, the J call TRBJ1-2, with D possibly being TRBD1 (5 bases). Germline lookup yields CDR1 ENHRY and CDR2 SYGVKD. With 2 bases removed from V and 11 bases from J, the gap between germline ends came to 18 bases. This CDR3 has 14 residues. CDR3 loop: CAISENPGMKGYTF. DNA of the CDR3: TGTGCCATCAGTGAGAACCCAGGGATGAAAGGGTACACCTTC.

V usage is TRBV19 and J usage is TRBJ2-7, with D perhaps TRBD1 (6 bases). V was clipped by 6 bases and J by 3 bases, with 12 bases between them. The CDR3 has 13 residues. In germline, CDR1 is LNHDA, CDR2 SQIVND (reference sequence). The CDR3 region is CASSRDTYYEQYF. In DNA form, the CDR3 reads TGTGCCAGTAGCCGGGACACCTACTACGAGCAGTACTTC.